The sequence of this T cell receptor (beta chain) was determined in a study of CD8+ T cells in alopecia areata. CDR1 and CDR2 from the germline V gene are SQVTM and ANQGSEA. V lost 4 bases, J lost 2 bases, and 15 bases lay in between. The CDR3 extends over 14 amino acids. RNA was isolated and reverse transcribed to cDNA, the sequencing template. Libraries were prepared by immunoSEQ multiplex PCR; TCRdb keeps only in-frame clonotypes and omits some of them. The sample records about 180,000 clones, 63% being singletons. The specimen comprised CD4+ T cells sorted from blood, sampled at week 0. The V gene is TRBV29-1, the J gene TRBJ2-7; the D gene is possibly TRBD2 (6 bases). This TCR came from a human donor with alopecia areata. The CDR3 sequence is CSVGGRQGTYEQYF. The CDR3 DNA sequence: TGCAGCGTTGGGGGGAGGCAGGGAACCTACGAGCAGTACTTC.